Below, 9 T cell receptor beta chains from the same sample are listed, as sequenced in a study of PD-1 blockade in classical Hodgkin lymphoma. Measured with immunoSEQ multiplex PCR; TCRdb has only the in-frame clones, and not every one. The repertoire holds 10,000 to 15,000 clones, with roughly 84% as singletons. Exposure to brentuximab vedotin varied, and each patient had relapsed following autologous stem cell transplantation. The material was peripheral blood mononuclear cells (PBMCs), obtained at baseline. The receptors derive from a human donor with classical Hodgkin lymphoma.

The gene calls are TRBV4-3 and TRBJ2-2; 9 nucleotides line up with TRBD2. V shed 4 bases, J shed 4 bases, and the junction held 13 bases outside the gene matches. Germline lookup yields CDR1 LGHNA and CDR2 YSLEER. This CDR3 is 18 amino acids long. CDR3 sequence (DNA): TGCGCCAGCAGCCCTCAGAGCGGGGGGCCGTCGGGCACCGGGGAGCTGTTTTTT. Encoded protein: CASSPQSGGPSGTGELFF.

The chain couples TRBV5-4 to TRBJ1-2; a possible D gene is TRBD1 (5 bases). Deletions cut 0 bases from V and 4 bases from J, with 13 bases between. In germline, CDR1 is SGHNT, CDR2 YYREEE (reference sequence). This CDR3 spans 15 amino acids. The CDR3 DNA sequence: TGTGCCAGCAGCTTGGAAGGGACCCGACGCTATGGCTACACCTTC. It is translated as CASSLEGTRRYGYTF. Full variable domain (rest looked up from reference TRBV5-4 and TRBJ1-2): ETGVTQSPTHLIKTRGQQVTLRCSSQSGHNTVSWYQQALGQGPQFIFQYYREEENGRGNFPPRFSGLQFPNYSSELNVNALELDDSALYLCASSLEGTRRYGYTFGSGTRLTVV.

This clone came up a few times. The chain combines TRBV19 with TRBJ1-5; D might be TRBD1 (5 bases). The CDR3 has 14 amino acids. Deletions cut 5 bases from V and 4 bases from J, with 12 bases between. CDR1 and CDR2 (germline): LNHDA, SQIVND (reference sequence). DNA of the CDR3: TGTGCCAGTAGTTGGCAGGGCACAAATCAGCCCCAGCATTTT. Amino acids: CASSWQGTNQPQHF.

The V gene is TRBV18, the J gene TRBJ1-6; unclear D gene. The germline V gene encodes CDR1 KGHSH and CDR2 LQKENI. The CDR3 consists of 16 residues. Trimming left V 3 bases short and J 8 bases short, with 17 bases between. The CDR3 here is CASSPPGPSRDSPLHF. In DNA, the CDR3 is TGTGCCAGCTCACCGCCGGGCCCCTCCCGGGATTCACCCCTCCACTTT.

J is TRBJ2-3 and V is TRBV11-1; 8 bases match TRBD2. Germline trimming cut 0 bases from V and 0 bases from J; bases unmatched to any gene: 8. Germline V gene data show CDR1 as SGHAT and CDR2 as FQDESV (reference sequence). The CDR3 sequence is 18 residues long. The CDR3 DNA reads as TGTGCCAGCAGCTTAGCGCTCACTAGCGGAGCTAGCACAGATACGCAGTATTTT. Encoded protein: CASSLALTSGASTDTQYF. Complete variable domain (other parts from reference TRBV11-1 and TRBJ2-3): EAEVAQSPRYKITEKSQAVAFWCDPISGHATLYWYRQILGQGPELLVQFQDESVVDDSQLPKDRFSAERLKGVDSTLKIQPAELGDSAMYLCASSLALTSGASTDTQYFGPGTRLTVL.

The chain recombines TRBV19 with TRBJ2-5, with 15 bases that match TRBD2. Germline values: CDR1 LNHDA, CDR2 SQIVND (reference sequence). This CDR3 has 16 residues. J lost 4 bases, V lost 5 bases, and 5 bases had no gene match. The CDR3: CASSSRGLAGGETQYF. The CDR3 DNA is TGTGCCAGTAGTTCCCGGGGACTAGCGGGGGGAGAGACCCAGTACTTC.

The rearrangement joins TRBV14 to TRBJ2-5, with D possibly being TRBD1 (5 bases). The CDR3 totals 15 residues. The V and J ends lost 1 base and 4 bases respectively, with 13 bases between them. The germline CDR1 and CDR2 sequences are SGHDN and FVKESK. The CDR3 sequence: CASSQGVRDRETQYF. The CDR3 DNA sequence: TGTGCCAGCAGCCAAGGCGTCAGGGATCGAGAGACCCAGTACTTC. Complete variable domain (other parts from reference TRBV14 and TRBJ2-5): EAGVTQFPSHSVIEKGQTVTLRCDPISGHDNLYWYRRVMGKEIKFLLHFVKESKQDESGMPNNRFLAERTGGTYSTLKVQPAELEDSGVYFCASSQGVRDRETQYFGPGTRLLVL.

This clone is a singleton in its sample. The chain is built from TRBV28 and TRBJ2-3; maybe TRBD2 (6 bases). Looked up from germline, CDR1 is MDHEN and CDR2 is SYDVKM. Trimming left V 5 bases short and J 0 bases short, with 21 bases between. This CDR3 has 18 residues. The chain's CDR3 is CASSPVAGKGPSTDTQYF. CDR3 nucleotide sequence: TGTGCCAGCAGTCCCGTGGCGGGGAAGGGGCCTAGCACAGATACGCAGTATTTT.

The CDR3: CASSLGRGVYNEQFF. In DNA, the CDR3 is TGTGCCAGCAGCTTGGGGCGGGGGGTCTACAATGAGCAGTTCTTC. The V gene is TRBV5-4, the J gene TRBJ2-1, with 8 bases identical to TRBD2. Germline V gene data show CDR1 as SGHNT and CDR2 as YYREEE (reference sequence). CDR3 length equals 15 residues. V shed 0 bases and J 3 bases; nucleotides not matched to a gene: 2.